This TCR beta chain was sequenced in a study of blood T cell repertoires in COVID-19. Clones were read by immunoSEQ multiplex PCR, and TCRdb kept only the in-frame ones, dropping some. The repertoire consists of approximately 100,000 clones, with roughly 91% occurring once and the leading ten covering under 20%. Trimming left V 5 bases short and J 9 bases short, with 16 bases between. This CDR3 has 13 amino acids. CDR1 and CDR2 from the germline V gene are MDHEN and SYDVKM. This clonotype was obtained from a human donor with acute or convalescent COVID-19. The donor label of this sample is uncertain. The V call is TRBV28, the J call TRBJ1-2; no definite D call. Material for sequencing was peripheral blood. CDR3 region: CASSTEQGGSYTF. CDR3 DNA sequence: TGTGCCAGCAGTACCGAACAAGGCGGGAGCTACACCTTC.